Sequencing of this TCR beta chain was carried out in a study of T cells in women clearing cervical HPV infection. About the research overall: Women with histologically confirmed HPV16-related CIN3 or worse, 2 with invasive cancer, served as cases. Case blood was drawn when the lesion was first found; control blood after infection became undetectable. HLA type could not be excluded as a confounder.

A note on this clone: What it recognizes is unknown. The sequence runs out 3 residues before the end of the CDR3; the remainder is reconstructed from the germline J gene.

V shed 4 bases and J 2 bases; nucleotides not matched to a gene: 1. The CDR3 covers 14 residues. Germline loops: CDR1 SGHRS, CDR2 YFSETQ. Measured with immunoSEQ multiplex PCR; TCRdb has only the in-frame clones, and not every one. The data show tens of thousands of clones, and the top ten clones hold roughly 1.4%. Findings and caveats of the study: A classifier using richness and V gene abundances reached an AUC of under 0.9.

What was sequenced was blood buffy coat. The sequence was obtained from a woman aged 18-69 years with a cervical HPV16 infection that either progressed to CIN3+ or cleared (not recorded which). The chain uses TRBV5-1 and TRBJ2-7; TRBD2 matches at 12 bases. The CDR3: CASSTSGGPYEQYF. The sequenced part of the CDR3 DNA is TGCGCCAGCAGCACTAGCGGGGGGCCCTACGAG.